This record concerns one TCR beta chain sequence. Antigen unknown. The data are from a study of cytomegalovirus exposure and HLA in healthy donors. Whole-study results and caveats: Most CMV-associated TCR beta chains appeared HLA-restricted in a later analysis.

In the PCR, 60 Vbeta and 13 Jbeta primers were used. Method: immunoSEQ multiplex PCR; TCRdb's copy keeps in-frame clones and lacks some. The sample records roughly 220,000 clones, approximately 78% being singletons. Unmatched junction bases numbered 1, after V lost 0 bases and J lost 2 bases. This CDR3 comprises 15 residues. The germline gives CDR1 SGHKS, CDR2 YYEKEE (reference sequence). The sequence was obtained from a woman aged 40 to 49 in good health and CMV-seronegative. Sequencing was carried out using PBMCs. V gene TRBV5-5 combines with J gene TRBJ2-7, with TRBD2 identical over 11 bases. CDR3 residues: CASSLVAGGTYEQYF. CDR3 bases: TGTGCCAGCAGCTTGGTAGCGGGAGGGACCTACGAGCAGTACTTC. Using reference TRBV5-5 and TRBJ2-7 for the parts outside the CDR3, the full variable domain is DAGVTQSPTHLIKTRGQQVTLRCSPISGHKSVSWYQQVLGQGPQFIFQYYEKEERGRGNFPDRFSARQFPNYSSELNVNALLLGDSALYLCASSLVAGGTYEQYFGPGTRLTVT.